The 21 T cell receptor beta chains listed next were all sequenced from one sample in a study of blood T cell repertoires in COVID-19. Measured with immunoSEQ multiplex PCR; TCRdb has only the in-frame clones, and not every one. The sample shows under 250,000 clones, around 81% of them seen only once. The sample was peripheral blood. Every receptor here comes from a middle-aged man with active or convalescent COVID-19.

The chain is built from TRBV5-8 and TRBJ1-4, with TRBD1 identical over 10 bases. V was pared by 2 bases and J by 4 bases, with 2 bases of the junction left unmatched. The length of the CDR3 is 15 residues. From germline, CDR1 is SGHTS and CDR2 YDEGEE. The CDR3: CASSFWTGGNEKLFF. The CDR3 DNA is TGTGCCAGCAGCTTTTGGACAGGGGGTAATGAAAAACTGTTTTTT.

This clone was counted a few times. The chain combines TRBV28 with TRBJ2-1; TRBD1 matches 7 bases. V lost 4 bases, J lost 4 bases, and 7 bases stayed unmatched. CDR1 and CDR2 (germline): MDHEN, SYDVKM. The CDR3 has 15 amino acids. As DNA, the CDR3 is TGTGCCAGCAGTTCGACGGACAGGAGATACAATGAGCAGTTCTTC. Translated: CASSSTDRRYNEQFF. Looking up the rest from reference TRBV28 and TRBJ2-1 gives the full variable domain: DVKVTQSSRYLVKRTGEKVFLECVQDMDHENMFWYRQDPGLGLRLIYFSYDVKMKEKGDIPEGYSVSREKKERFSLILESASTNQTSMYLCASSSTDRRYNEQFFGPGTRLTVL.

The J gene is TRBJ2-1, the V gene TRBV6-4, with 8 bases lining up with TRBD1. The ends lost 3 bases at V and 5 bases at J; junction bases unmatched: 6. CDR3 length: 15 amino acids. Germline-derived CDR1 and CDR2 are MRHNA and SNTAGT. The CDR3 nucleotides are TGTGCCAGCAGTGAAATAGGACAGGGTGACAATGAGCAGTTCTTC. This translates into CASSEIGQGDNEQFF.

In this sample, this clone turned up once. This rearrangement joins TRBV6-5 to TRBJ1-5; a weak D match, TRBD1 (6 bases). There are 14 residues in the CDR3. Germline V gene sequence: CDR1 MNHEY, CDR2 SVGAGI. The germline V and J ends were trimmed by 4 bases and 0 bases, with 7 bases remaining between them. The CDR3, as DNA: TGTGCCAGCAGTTGGGACACTAGCAATCAGCCCCAGCATTTT. The encoded protein is CASSWDTSNQPQHF.

The gene calls are TRBV7-2 and TRBJ1-6; TRBD1 is a possible D gene (6 bases). Germline V gene sequence: CDR1 SGHTA, CDR2 FQGNSA. This CDR3 has 15 amino acids. V was cut by 5 bases and J by 7 bases, with 15 bases left in between. In DNA form, the CDR3 reads TGTGCCAGCAGCGGGGGTCAGGGGCGGAATTCACCCCTCCACTTT. This encodes CASSGGQGRNSPLHF. The full variable domain, with the rest looked up from reference TRBV7-2 and TRBJ1-6, is GAGVSQSPSNKVTEKGKDVELRCDPISGHTALYWYRQSLGQGLEFLIYFQGNSAPDKSGLPSDRFSAERTGGSVSTLTIQRTQQEDSAVYLCASSGGQGRNSPLHFGNGTRLTVT.

The chain has TRBV27 and TRBJ2-7; weak D call: TRBD2 (5 bases). Per the germline V gene, CDR1 is MNHEY and CDR2 is SMNVEV (reference sequence). Trimming took off 6 bases at V and 2 bases at J, with 8 bases between the two ends. This CDR3 region has 12 residues. The CDR3 reads CASSVGAYEQYF. CDR3 nucleotides: TGTGCCAGCAGCGTCGGGGCCTACGAGCAGTACTTC.

The chain is built from TRBV7-2 and TRBJ2-7; the D gene is possibly TRBD1 (5 bases). The CDR3 runs to 14 residues. Deletions cut 5 bases from V and 2 bases from J, with 13 bases between. Germline values: CDR1 SGHTA, CDR2 FQGNSA. CDR3 in DNA: TGTGCCAGCAGCCCCAGGGTGGCCACCTACGAGCAGTACTTC. The encoded protein is CASSPRVATYEQYF. Supplemented by reference TRBV7-2 and TRBJ2-7, the full variable domain reads GAGVSQSPSNKVTEKGKDVELRCDPISGHTALYWYRQSLGQGLEFLIYFQGNSAPDKSGLPSDRFSAERTGGSVSTLTIQRTQQEDSAVYLCASSPRVATYEQYFGPGTRLTVT.

V and J are TRBV28 and TRBJ1-1, with no clear D. CDR3 size: 13 residues. The germline V gene has CDR1 MDHEN and CDR2 SYDVKM. V dropped 2 bases and J dropped 0 bases, with 4 bases sitting between them. CDR3 protein: CASSLLLNTEAFF. Here the CDR3 DNA reads TGTGCCAGCAGTTTACTCCTGAACACTGAAGCTTTCTTT.

The rearrangement links TRBV5-4 to TRBJ1-2; D gene uncertain. Trimming took 1 base from V and 1 from J, leaving 5 bases between them. The germline gives CDR1 SGHNT, CDR2 YYREEE (reference sequence). The CDR3 is 13 amino acids. CDR3 nucleotides: TGTGCCAGCAGCTTGCCAAATAACTATGGCTACACCTTC. Its protein is CASSLPNNYGYTF.

As concerns this clone: Other nucleotide sequences from this sample produce the same CDR3. The J gene is TRBJ1-2, the V gene TRBV12-3 or TRBV12-4; 7 bases are shared with TRBD1. V dropped 6 bases and J dropped 8; count of bases not matched to a gene: 6. This CDR3 has 12 residues. CDR3 DNA: TGTGCCAGCAGCCCCCAGGGGGGCGGCTACACCTTC. Translation: CASSPQGGGYTF.

The rearrangement joins TRBV12-5 to TRBJ1-2; 7 bases match TRBD1. The V segment lost 7 bases and the J segment 3 bases; nucleotides outside the gene matches: 2. Per germline, CDR1 LGHNT and CDR2 FRNRAP. The CDR3 has 12 residues. In DNA, the CDR3 is TGTGCTAGTGTCGGGACAGACTATGGCTACACCTTC. This gives the protein CASVGTDYGYTF.

This rearrangement joins TRBV5-1 to TRBJ2-5; TRBD1 matches at 7 bases. This CDR3 contains 15 residues. V lost 4 bases, J lost 1 base, and 7 bases stayed unmatched. Per the germline V gene, CDR1 is SGHRS and CDR2 is YFSETQ. CDR3 sequence: CASSLGTAVQETQYF. The CDR3, as DNA: TGCGCCAGCAGCCTCGGGACAGCCGTCCAAGAGACCCAGTACTTC.

This chain uses TRBV7-8 with TRBJ2-3; 9 bases agree with TRBD2. This CDR3 contains 16 residues. With V trimmed by 6 bases and J by 0 bases, 7 bases remained unmatched. Germline V lookup: CDR1 SGHVS, CDR2 FQNEAQ. DNA of the CDR3: TGTGCCAGCAGTCAGGGACTAGCAATAAGCACAGATACGCAGTATTTT. Residues: CASSQGLAISTDTQYF.

This clone was detected a few times. V is TRBV7-8 and J is TRBJ1-4, with D maybe TRBD1 (6 bases). The germline gives CDR1 SGHVS, CDR2 FQNEAQ. The CDR3 contains 13 residues. Trimming cost V 5 bases and J 4 bases, with 8 bases left between them. The CDR3 is CASSQDSNEKLFF. CDR3 sequence (DNA): TGTGCCAGCAGCCAGGACAGTAATGAAAAACTGTTTTTT.

The chain employs TRBV7-2 and TRBJ2-4; D not certain. The germline CDR1 and CDR2 sequences are SGHTA and FQGNSA. V shed 3 bases and J shed 5 bases, with 8 bases lying between them. This CDR3 has 13 residues. The CDR3 protein is CASSLWAQNIQYF. The CDR3 DNA is TGTGCCAGCAGCTTGTGGGCCCAAAACATTCAGTACTTC.

This clone has only a few counts. The chain has TRBV28 and TRBJ1-2, with D uncertain. V dropped 6 bases and J dropped 4 bases, with 21 bases sitting between them. Germline V gene sequence: CDR1 MDHEN, CDR2 SYDVKM. CDR3 length equals 16 residues. CDR3 protein: CASRRPTDGRAYGYTF. CDR3 DNA: TGTGCCAGCAGACGACCGACGGACGGGCGGGCCTATGGCTACACCTTC.

The chain uses TRBV7-2 and TRBJ1-1, with 8 bases fitting TRBD1. Germline loops: CDR1 SGHTA, CDR2 FQGNSA. Trimming took 3 bases from V and 5 from J; bases not matched to a gene: 5. CDR3 length: 14 residues. This CDR3 is CASSFQGAGTEAFF. In DNA form, the CDR3 reads TGTGCCAGCAGCTTCCAGGGGGCTGGAACTGAAGCTTTCTTT.

V and J are TRBV4-1 and TRBJ2-5; 9 nucleotides agree with TRBD2. The ends lost 0 bases at V and 2 bases at J; junction bases unmatched: 7. CDR3 length: 17 residues. Looked up from germline, CDR1 is MGHRA and CDR2 is YSYEKL. The CDR3 DNA follows: TGCGCCAGCAGCCAAGAAGCGCGGGGGGGGATTCAAGAGACCCAGTACTTC. Translated, it gives CASSQEARGGIQETQYF.

The gene calls are TRBV5-6 and TRBJ2-7; 8 bases fit TRBD1. The junction had 11 bases not matched to a gene; V was cut back by 0 bases and J by 3 bases. This CDR3 is built from 17 residues. The germline CDR1 and CDR2 sequences are SGHDT and YYEEEE. The CDR3 here is CASSLEGGQGNFYEQYF. CDR3 bases: TGTGCCAGCAGCTTGGAAGGAGGACAGGGCAACTTCTACGAGCAGTACTTC.

The table lists this clone with many counts. The V call is TRBV5-1, the J call TRBJ2-3; 8 bases are a match to TRBD2. The CDR3 totals 16 residues. CDR1 and CDR2 from the germline V gene are SGHRS and YFSETQ. Trimming took 4 bases from V and 5 from J; bases not matched to a gene: 12. CDR3 sequence: CASSPSTGGAVDTQYF. In DNA form, the CDR3 reads TGCGCCAGCAGCCCGTCGACCGGGGGGGCCGTAGATACGCAGTATTTT.

This clone showed up many times. J is TRBJ2-7 and V is TRBV27, with D maybe TRBD2 (6 bases). Germline V gene lookup returns CDR1 MNHEY and CDR2 SMNVEV (reference sequence). This CDR3 has 11 residues. Trimming cost V 3 bases and J 11 bases, with 11 bases left between them. CDR3 in DNA: TGTGCCAGCAGTTTCCCGGGGGAGGAGTACTTC. This encodes CASSFPGEEYF.